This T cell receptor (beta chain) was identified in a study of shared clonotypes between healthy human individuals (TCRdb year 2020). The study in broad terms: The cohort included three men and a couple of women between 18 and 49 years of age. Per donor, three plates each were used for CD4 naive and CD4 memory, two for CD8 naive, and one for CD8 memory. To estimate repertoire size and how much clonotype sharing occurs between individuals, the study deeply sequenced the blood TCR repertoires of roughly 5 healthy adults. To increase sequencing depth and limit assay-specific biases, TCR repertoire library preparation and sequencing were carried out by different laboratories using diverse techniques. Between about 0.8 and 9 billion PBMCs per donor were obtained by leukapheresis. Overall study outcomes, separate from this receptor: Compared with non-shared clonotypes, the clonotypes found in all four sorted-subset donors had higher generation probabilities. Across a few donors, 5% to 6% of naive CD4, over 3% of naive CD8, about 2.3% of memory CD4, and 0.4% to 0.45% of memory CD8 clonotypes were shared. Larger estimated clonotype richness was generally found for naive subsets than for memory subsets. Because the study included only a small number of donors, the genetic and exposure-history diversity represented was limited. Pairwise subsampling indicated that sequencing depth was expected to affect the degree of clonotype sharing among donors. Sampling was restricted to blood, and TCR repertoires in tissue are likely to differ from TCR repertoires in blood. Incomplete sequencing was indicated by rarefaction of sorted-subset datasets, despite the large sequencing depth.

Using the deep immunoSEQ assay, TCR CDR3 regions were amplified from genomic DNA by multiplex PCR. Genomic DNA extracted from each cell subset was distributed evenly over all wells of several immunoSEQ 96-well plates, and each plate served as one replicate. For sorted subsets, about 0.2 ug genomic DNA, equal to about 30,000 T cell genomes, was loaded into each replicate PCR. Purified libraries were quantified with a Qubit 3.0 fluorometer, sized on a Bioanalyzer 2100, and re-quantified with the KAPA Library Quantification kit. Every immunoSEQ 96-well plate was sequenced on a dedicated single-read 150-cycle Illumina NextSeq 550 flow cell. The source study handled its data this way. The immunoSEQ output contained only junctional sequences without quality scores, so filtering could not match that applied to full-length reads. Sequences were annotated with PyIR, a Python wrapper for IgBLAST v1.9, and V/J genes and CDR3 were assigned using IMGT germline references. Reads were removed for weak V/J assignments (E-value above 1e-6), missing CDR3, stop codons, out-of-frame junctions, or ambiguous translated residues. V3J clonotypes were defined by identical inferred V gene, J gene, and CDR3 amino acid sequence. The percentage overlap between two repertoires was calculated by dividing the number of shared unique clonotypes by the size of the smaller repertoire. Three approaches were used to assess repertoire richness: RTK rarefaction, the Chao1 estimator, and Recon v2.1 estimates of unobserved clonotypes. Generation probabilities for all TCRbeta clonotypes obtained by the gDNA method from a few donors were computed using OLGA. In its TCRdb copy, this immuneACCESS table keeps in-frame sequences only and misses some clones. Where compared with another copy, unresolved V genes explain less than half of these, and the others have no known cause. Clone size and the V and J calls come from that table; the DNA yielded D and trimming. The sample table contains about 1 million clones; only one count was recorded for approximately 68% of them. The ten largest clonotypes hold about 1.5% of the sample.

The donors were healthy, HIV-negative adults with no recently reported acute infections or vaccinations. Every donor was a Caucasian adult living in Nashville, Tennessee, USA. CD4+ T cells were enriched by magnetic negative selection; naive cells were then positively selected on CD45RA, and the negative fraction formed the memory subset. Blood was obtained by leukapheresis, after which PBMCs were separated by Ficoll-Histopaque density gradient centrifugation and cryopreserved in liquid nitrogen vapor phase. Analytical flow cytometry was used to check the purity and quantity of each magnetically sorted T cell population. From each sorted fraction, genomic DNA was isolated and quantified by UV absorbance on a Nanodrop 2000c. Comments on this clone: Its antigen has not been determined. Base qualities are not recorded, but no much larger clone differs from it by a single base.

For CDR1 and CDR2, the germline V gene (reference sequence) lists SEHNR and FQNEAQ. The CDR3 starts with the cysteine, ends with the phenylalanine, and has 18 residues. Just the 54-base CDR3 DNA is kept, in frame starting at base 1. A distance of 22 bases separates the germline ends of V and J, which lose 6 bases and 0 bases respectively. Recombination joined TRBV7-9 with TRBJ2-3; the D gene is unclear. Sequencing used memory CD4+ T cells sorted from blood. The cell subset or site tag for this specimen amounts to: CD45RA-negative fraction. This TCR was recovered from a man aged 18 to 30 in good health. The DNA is TGTGCCAGCAGTCCTCCAGTCCCCACCTTAACTAGCACAGATACGCAGTATTTT. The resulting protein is CASSPPVPTLTSTDTQYF.